This T cell receptor (beta chain) comes out of a study of cytomegalovirus exposure and HLA in healthy donors. Study-level findings and limits: The authors enumerated over 150 TCR beta chains as linked to cytomegalovirus. The tendency of first-cohort TCR clusters to co-occur in the 90 to 150 validation repertoires emerged from a later analysis.

TCRdb's table, derived via immunoSEQ multiplex PCR, lists solely in-frame clones and lacks some. The sample has fewer than 250,000 clones, around 87% seen once; the top ten hold 2.6%. This clone appeared once. The target antigen is unknown. Sequencing was carried out using PBMCs. The sequence was collected from a man younger than 30 in good health and CMV-seronegative.

CDR3 sequence reads: CASSLGRGGGYTF. CDR3 DNA: TGTGCCAGCAGCTTAGGGAGGGGCGGTGGCTACACCTTC. The chain joins TRBV11-2 to TRBJ1-2, with D perhaps matching TRBD1 (5 bases). Trimming took off 1 base at V and 7 bases at J, with 10 bases between the two ends. Germline CDR1 reads SGHAT; CDR2 reads FQNNGV. The length of the CDR3 is 13 residues.